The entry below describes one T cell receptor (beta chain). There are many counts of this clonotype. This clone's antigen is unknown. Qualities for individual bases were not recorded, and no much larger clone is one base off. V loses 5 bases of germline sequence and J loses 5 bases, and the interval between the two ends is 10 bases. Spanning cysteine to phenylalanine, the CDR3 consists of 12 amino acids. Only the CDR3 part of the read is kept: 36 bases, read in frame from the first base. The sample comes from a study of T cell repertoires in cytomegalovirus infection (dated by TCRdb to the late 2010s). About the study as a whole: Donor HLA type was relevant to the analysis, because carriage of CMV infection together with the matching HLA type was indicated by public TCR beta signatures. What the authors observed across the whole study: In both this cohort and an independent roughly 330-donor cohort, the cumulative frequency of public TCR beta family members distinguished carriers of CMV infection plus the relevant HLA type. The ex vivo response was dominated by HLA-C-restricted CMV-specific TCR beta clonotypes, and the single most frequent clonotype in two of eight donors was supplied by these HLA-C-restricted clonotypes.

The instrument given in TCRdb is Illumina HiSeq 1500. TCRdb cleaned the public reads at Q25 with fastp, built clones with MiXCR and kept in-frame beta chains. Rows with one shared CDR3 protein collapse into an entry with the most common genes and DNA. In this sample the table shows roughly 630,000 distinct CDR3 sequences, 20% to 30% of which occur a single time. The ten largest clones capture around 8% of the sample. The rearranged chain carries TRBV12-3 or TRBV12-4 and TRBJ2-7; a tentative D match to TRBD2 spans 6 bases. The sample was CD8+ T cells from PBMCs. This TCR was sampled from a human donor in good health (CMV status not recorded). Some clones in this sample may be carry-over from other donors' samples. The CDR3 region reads CASSAGRHEQYF. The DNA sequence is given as TGTGCCAGCAGTGCGGGACGGCACGAGCAGTACTTC.